A single sample gave rise to the 27 T cell receptor beta chains below, sequenced in a study of beta chain features in type 1 diabetes. Expressed TCRB transcripts were sequenced because the isolated RNA had all been reverse transcribed beforehand. The protocol was immunoSEQ multiplex PCR, while the TCRdb copy is restricted to in-frame clones and leaves out a portion. The data hold around 190,000 clones, with about an eighth observed a single time. Source material: central memory CD4+ T cells from blood. These receptors were taken from a woman between 18 and 29 years old in good health.

This clone has just a few counts. The rearrangement joins TRBV28 to TRBJ2-6, with 9 positions matching TRBD1. The ends lost 7 bases at V and 0 bases at J; junction bases unmatched: 13. Per germline, CDR1 MDHEN and CDR2 SYDVKM. CDR3 length: 19 amino acids. As DNA, the CDR3 is TGTGCCAGCACCCTAAGCTACGGGACAGGGTACTCTGGGGCCAACGTCCTGACTTTC. Its protein product is CASTLSYGTGYSGANVLTF.

The chain couples TRBV5-1 to TRBJ1-1, with 7 bases lining up with TRBD1. The CDR3 sequence is 19 residues long. With 0 bases clipped from V and 0 bases from J, the junction kept 14 bases outside the gene matches. Germline V gene sequence: CDR1 SGHRS, CDR2 YFSETQ. The CDR3 DNA follows: TGCGCCAGCAGCTTGGCCCCACAGGGACAGACCTTAATGAACACTGAAGCTTTCTTT. It specifies CASSLAPQGQTLMNTEAFF.

Only a few counts were recorded for this clone. This chain joins TRBV11-2 and TRBJ2-4; 8 nucleotides line up with TRBD2. There are 14 residues in the CDR3. Germline CDR1 SGHAT, CDR2 FQNNGV. After removal of 1 base from V and 5 bases from J, the junction contained 1 base not matched to a gene. CDR3 DNA sequence: TGTGCCAGCAGCTTAGTGACTAGCGAAAACATTCAGTACTTC. Encoded protein: CASSLVTSENIQYF.

The chain uses TRBV7-9 and TRBJ2-2, with TRBD1 as a possible D gene (6 bases). Trimming pared 3 bases from V and 4 bases from J, leaving 15 bases between. The CDR3 extends over 16 amino acids. The germline V gene has CDR1 SEHNR and CDR2 FQNEAQ (reference sequence). The CDR3 here is CASSLGAGFFTGELFF. For the CDR3, the DNA is TGTGCCAGCAGCTTGGGGGCAGGGTTCTTCACCGGGGAGCTGTTTTTT.

The chain recombines TRBV4-1 with TRBJ2-6, with D maybe TRBD2 (6 bases). The V gene's germline CDR1 is MGHRA and CDR2 YSYEKL. V was shortened by 1 base and J by 0 bases, with 16 bases between the two germline ends. The CDR3 length is 19 residues. In DNA, the CDR3 is TGCGCCAGCAGCCAAGTCATCCGGGGGAGTGGCTCTGGGGCCAACGTCCTGACTTTC. Its protein is CASSQVIRGSGSGANVLTF.

The chain links TRBV7-9 to TRBJ2-2, with TRBD1 matching 8 bases. Unmatched junction bases numbered 5, after V lost 6 bases and J lost 2 bases. There are 15 residues in the CDR3. Germline assignment: CDR1 SEHNR and CDR2 FQNEAQ (reference sequence). The CDR3 nucleotides are TGTGCCAGCAGTACACCAGGGGGCAACACCGGGGAGCTGTTTTTT. Protein product: CASSTPGGNTGELFF.

The J gene is TRBJ1-2, the V gene TRBV6-5; 9 positions match TRBD1. Germline CDR1 is MNHEY and CDR2 is SVGAGI. V lost 5 bases and J lost 8; bases outside the gene matches: 9. The CDR3 consists of 14 residues. The CDR3 spells CASSTGTGKIGYTF. In DNA form, the CDR3 reads TGTGCCAGCAGTACCGGGACAGGGAAGATAGGCTACACCTTC.

This clone came up a few times. The CDR3 region is CASSSNRGGEQFF. CDR3 sequence (DNA): TGTGCCAGCAGCTCTAACAGGGGTGGGGAGCAGTTCTTC. V and J are TRBV11-2 and TRBJ2-1; 7 positions agree with TRBD1. V lost 4 bases to trimming and J lost 10 bases; unmatched junction nucleotides: 7. Germline loops: CDR1 SGHAT, CDR2 FQNNGV. The CDR3 runs 13 residues.

The rearrangement uses TRBV7-9 and TRBJ2-3; D is perhaps TRBD2 (6 bases). V was shortened by 5 bases and J by 2 bases, with 14 bases between the two germline ends. The CDR3 length is 15 residues. Germline V gene sequence: CDR1 SEHNR, CDR2 FQNEAQ (reference sequence). CDR3 coding DNA: TGTGCCAGCAGCCAAGTCCTAGCGAACACAGATACGCAGTATTTT. It encodes CASSQVLANTDTQYF.

This clone was detected only a few times. V gene TRBV29-1 combines with J gene TRBJ2-3; D call uncertain. Germline V gives CDR1 SQVTM, CDR2 ANQGSEA. V was trimmed by 6 bases and J by 0 bases, leaving 13 bases between them. The CDR3 spans 14 residues. This chain's CDR3 is CSVEIAESTDTQYF. Written as DNA, the CDR3 is TGCAGCGTAGAGATAGCCGAAAGCACAGATACGCAGTATTTT.

This clone was found a few times. The genes are TRBV19 and TRBJ2-1, with 12 bases identical to TRBD2. This CDR3 region has 16 residues. V shed 3 bases, J shed 6 bases, and the junction held 6 bases outside the gene matches. Germline V lookup: CDR1 LNHDA, CDR2 SQIVND (reference sequence). The CDR3 DNA follows: TGTGCCAGTAGTATCAAGCTAGCGGGAGGGTCCAATGAGCAGTTCTTC. Its protein product is CASSIKLAGGSNEQFF.

The gene calls are TRBV5-5 and TRBJ2-7; tentative D call: TRBD2 (6 bases). Trimming shortened V by 2 bases and J by 2 bases, and 14 bases separated the two germline ends. CDR1 is SGHKS and CDR2 is YYEKEE in the germline V gene (reference sequence). CDR3 length equals 15 residues. The CDR3 nucleotides read TGTGCCAGCAGCTTAATAGCGGAGAGGCCCTACGAGCAGTACTTC. Its protein is CASSLIAERPYEQYF.

A few counts support this clone. CDR3 sequence reads: CASRDSGFYNEQFF. CDR3 sequence (DNA): TGTGCCAGCAGAGATAGCGGGTTCTACAATGAGCAGTTCTTC. This rearrangement joins TRBV7-2 to TRBJ2-1; TRBD2 aligns across 7 bases. The CDR3 runs to 14 residues. Germline V gene lookup returns CDR1 SGHTA and CDR2 FQGNSA. Losses at the gene ends were 6 bases for V and 3 bases for J; bases not matched to a gene: 5.

In this sample, this clone turned up a few times. The chain recombines TRBV5-1 with TRBJ1-2, with D maybe TRBD1 (5 bases). The V and J ends lost 4 bases and 8 bases respectively, with 21 bases between them. This CDR3 is 15 amino acids long. The germline gives CDR1 SGHRS, CDR2 YFSETQ. The CDR3 region has the DNA TGCGCCAGCAGCGGGGAGGCAGGGCACGATAAAGGCTACACCTTC. Its protein is CASSGEAGHDKGYTF.

The chain carries TRBV30 and TRBJ2-7, with 8 bases matching TRBD1. CDR1 GTSNPN and CDR2 SVGIG come from the germline V gene (reference sequence). The CDR3 loop spans 12 amino acids. The V segment lost 8 bases and the J segment 2 bases; nucleotides outside the gene matches: 5. CDR3 sequence reads: CAAGQGTYEQYF. CDR3 bases: TGTGCCGCCGGACAGGGAACCTACGAGCAGTACTTC.

A few counts support this clone. The chain links TRBV28 to TRBJ2-2; D unclear. The V gene lost 1 base and the J gene lost 7 bases, with 4 bases spanning the gap. This CDR3 is 12 amino acids long. The germline V gene encodes CDR1 MDHEN and CDR2 SYDVKM. The CDR3, as DNA: TGTGCCAGCAGTTTATATAACGGGGAGCTGTTTTTT. Translated, it gives CASSLYNGELFF.

V and J are TRBV15 and TRBJ2-3, with 13 bases lining up with TRBD2. Germline V gives CDR1 LNHNV, CDR2 YYDKDF (reference sequence). This CDR3 contains 15 residues. The trim removed 7 bases at V and 7 bases at J, leaving 8 bases unmatched. For the CDR3, the DNA is TGTGCCACCATGCGGACTAGCGGGAGTTTTAATACGCAGTATTTT. The encoded protein is CATMRTSGSFNTQYF.

This chain links TRBV19 with TRBJ2-7; 11 nucleotides match TRBD2. Germline CDR1 is LNHDA and CDR2 is SQIVND (reference sequence). This CDR3 is 14 amino acids long. The V gene end was trimmed by 5 bases and the J gene end by 3 bases; junction bases not matched to a gene: 3. This CDR3 is CASSDSGRGYEQYF. CDR3 in DNA: TGTGCCAGTAGTGATAGCGGGAGGGGCTACGAGCAGTACTTC.

This chain uses TRBV7-2 with TRBJ2-7; D not resolved. The CDR3 length is 14 residues. V lost 1 base, J lost 7 bases, and 14 bases lay in between. Germline V gene data show CDR1 as SGHTA and CDR2 as FQGNSA. The CDR3 spells CASSLGPPREEQYF. CDR3 nucleotide sequence: TGTGCCAGCAGCTTAGGTCCACCCCGCGAGGAGCAGTACTTC.

This sequence joins TRBV11-2 and TRBJ1-2, with D possibly matching TRBD1 (5 bases). Trimming took off 1 base at V and 7 bases at J, with 10 bases between the two ends. The germline V gene has CDR1 SGHAT and CDR2 FQNNGV. The CDR3 length is 13 residues. The CDR3 DNA sequence: TGTGCCAGCAGCTTAGGACGGAGGGGTGGCTACACCTTC. Protein: CASSLGRRGGYTF.

This clone was observed at least ten times. The genes are TRBV19 and TRBJ2-1; 11 nucleotides align to TRBD2. This CDR3 is built from 15 residues. V shed 6 bases, J shed 6 bases, and the junction held 7 bases outside the gene matches. Germline V gene lookup returns CDR1 LNHDA and CDR2 SQIVND (reference sequence). The CDR3 sequence: CASRISGTSGNEQFF. CDR3 DNA: TGTGCCAGTAGAATTAGCGGGACTAGCGGCAATGAGCAGTTCTTC.

The chain uses TRBV18 and TRBJ2-1, with 12 positions matching TRBD2. V shed 9 bases and J 2 bases; nucleotides not matched to a gene: 23. This CDR3 spans 21 amino acids. Germline assignment: CDR1 KGHSH and CDR2 LQKENI. In nucleotides, the CDR3 is TGTGCCAGTTCGCGGGGTCTAGCGGGAGGGCCGAACCGAGGTACCTACAATGAGCAGTTCTTC. Translation gives CASSRGLAGGPNRGTYNEQFF.

In this sample, this clone turned up a few times. This chain joins TRBV4-2 and TRBJ1-2; TRBD1 is a possible D gene (6 bases). Per the germline V gene, CDR1 is LGHNA and CDR2 is YNFKEQ. V was clipped by 3 bases and J by 8 bases, with 19 bases between them. This CDR3 spans 15 amino acids. The CDR3 region is CASSQRAGGAGGYTF. The CDR3 nucleotides read TGTGCCAGCAGCCAGAGGGCTGGGGGCGCGGGCGGCTACACCTTC.

This clone was counted between two and nine times. This chain uses TRBV5-1 with TRBJ2-7, with D possibly being TRBD2 (6 bases). CDR1 SGHRS and CDR2 YFSETQ come from the germline V gene. V shed 4 bases and J shed 2 bases, with 28 bases lying between them. The CDR3 length is 19 residues. In DNA, the CDR3 is TGCGCCAGCAGCCCATCCCCGGGACTCCCATCACTCCGGACCTACGAGCAGTACTTC. The encoded protein is CASSPSPGLPSLRTYEQYF.

The rearrangement uses TRBV7-2 and TRBJ2-1; a possible D gene is TRBD1 (6 bases). Trimming shortened V by 6 bases and J by 8 bases, and 14 bases separated the two germline ends. The germline CDR1 and CDR2 sequences are SGHTA and FQGNSA. This CDR3 spans 13 amino acids. The CDR3 DNA reads TGTGCCAGCAGATTCCCAGGGGCCGATGAGCAGTTCTTC. It is translated as CASRFPGADEQFF.

This clone was counted ten times or more. The rearrangement joins TRBV30 to TRBJ2-5, with 7 bases identical to TRBD1. V lost 3 bases, J lost 5 bases, and 12 bases stayed unmatched. Germline loops: CDR1 GTSNPN, CDR2 SVGIG (reference sequence). This CDR3 has 15 amino acids. The CDR3 loop is CAWRDHGPRGETQYF. As DNA, the CDR3 is TGTGCCTGGAGGGACCACGGGCCCAGGGGGGAGACCCAGTACTTC.

This chain links TRBV9 with TRBJ1-2; 7 bases fit TRBD1. V was clipped by 3 bases and J by 4 bases; unmatched bases: 6. The V gene's germline CDR1 is SGDLS and CDR2 YYNGEE. CDR3 size: 14 residues. CDR3 bases: TGTGCCAGCAGCGGAACAGGGGTTTTCTATGGCTACACCTTC. It yields the protein CASSGTGVFYGYTF.